This T cell receptor beta chain was sequenced for a study of radiation and T cells in renal cell carcinoma (dated by TCRdb to the early 2020s). Background for the entire study: Samples came from a clinical trial, in which primary renal cell carcinomas received 15 Gy stereotactic body radiation therapy followed by nephrectomy 4 weeks later. Across all 50 or so samples, 4,016,671 unique CDR3 nucleotide sequences, encoding about 3,000,000 unique CDR3 amino acid sequences, were identified. A total of around 50 samples underwent TCR beta sequencing, made up of 25 or so tumors and roughly 27 peripheral blood samples.

In light of the paper, this sample's time point label describes: baseline pretreatment blood. This sample's treatment or condition label indicates: 15 Gy SBRT to primary tumor, nephrectomy 4 weeks later. To follow tumor-enriched clonotypes, peripheral blood was collected serially from radiation-treated patients at baseline and again at 2 weeks and 4 weeks after SBRT. All patients had renal cell carcinoma with clear cell pathology. The QIAamp DNA Blood Mini Kit (Qiagen) was used to prepare genomic DNA for TCR sequencing. The analyses included only samples that passed all quality control checks. The study at large found these results: The single-armed trial design could not address effects of radiation dose or scheduling on the TCR repertoire. Because pretreatment tumor biopsies were not available, the study could not determine whether clonotypes were already present within the tumor at baseline. Dynamics of the blood repertoire were not tracked past 4 weeks after treatment. In blood, the top tumor clonotypes increased from baseline to 2 weeks after radiation and then shrank by 4 weeks, which suggests a temporary expansion of tumor-resident clones.

On this clone itself: What this receptor recognizes is not known. No base quality information exists; no much larger clone differs at one position.

Measured from the cysteine to the phenylalanine, the CDR3 is 14 residues long. The DNA shown is the 42-base CDR3, in frame from base 1. Taken from the germline V gene, the CDR1 and CDR2 loops are SQVTM and ANQGSEA. Trimming removed 7 bases from V and 4 bases from J, leaving 20 bases between the germline ends. TCR beta libraries were generated from genomic DNA with the immunoSEQ kit, following the manufacturer's recommendations. For library preparation, a first multiplex PCR was performed with proprietary primers, followed by a second PCR in which unique barcodes were added, and bead cleanups were performed after each round. Each sample batch included a kit-provided positive control reaction and a negative control reaction. The final libraries were assessed on an Agilent 4200 TapeStation D1000 ScreenTape, pooled by volume, and quantified by qPCR. Sequencing ran on an Illumina NextSeq500 with a MidOutput 150-cycle cartridge, using 156 Read1 and 15 Index1 cycles with kit custom primers. The pooled library was loaded at 0.75 to 1 pM, and around 22% PhiX control was spiked in. Per the original workflow: The vendor-processed data were analyzed in R, and a clonotype was defined as all T cells that share the same CDR3 nucleotide sequence. In the clone abundance analyses, frequencies were normalized to the 10,000 most abundant clones in each sample. Public T cell clones, averaging fewer than five per sample, were removed before analysis. An abundance difference of at least 32-fold between compartments was the criterion for calling clonotypes tumor-enriched or baseline blood-enriched. A beta-binomial differential abundance model was used to identify clonotypes that expanded or contracted between blood time points. The Baroni-Urbani and Buser coefficient was used to measure tumor-blood repertoire similarity, and groups were compared with two-tailed Wilcoxon tests in R. Not all clones reach the TCRdb copy of this immuneACCESS table, which keeps in-frame sequences only. Checked studies attribute under half of the gap to unresolved V genes and leave the rest unexplained. The V and J calls and clone size come from that table; D and trimming were worked out from the DNA. Here the sample has about 130,000 clones; approximately 80% occur a single time. Approximately 3% of the sample comes from the top ten.

The rearrangement joined TRBV29-1 to TRBJ2-7; a tentative D call is TRBD1 (6 bases match). The TCR originated in an older woman with renal cell carcinoma. This specimen was blood, taken from a patient whose treatment included radiotherapy and nephrectomy. The CDR3 region: CSALEGKGVYEQYF. The DNA sequence is as follows: TGCAGCGCCCTAGAGGGAAAGGGGGTTTACGAGCAGTACTTC.